Listed below are T cell receptor beta chains from one sample, sequenced in a study of T cell responses to AZD1222 COVID-19 vaccine. TCRdb keeps only in-frame clones here, not all; method: immunoSEQ multiplex PCR. This sample has 100,000 to 150,000 clones; less than 90% occur once, and the top ten carry 3.5% to 4.5%. The sample consisted of peripheral blood, taken on day 0 of AZD1222 vaccination. The receptor source for this set is an adult in good health. Each CDR3 is given with its conserved first and last residue. Each record gives: J gene, V gene, CDR3 protein.

>TRBJ1-4|TRBV2
CASKAEGGNEKLFF
>TRBJ1-2|TRBV19
CASMSGVFYGYTF
>TRBJ1-5|TRBV7-8
CASSLGQGNQPQHF
>TRBJ2-7|TRBV4-1
CASSQSRGAVSYEQYF
>TRBJ2-1|TRBV7-3
CASSLNPRGPLYNEQFF
>TRBJ1-2|TRBV19
CASSTTLGGGSGYTF
>TRBJ1-2|TRBV27
CASRDPGTEYGYTF
>TRBJ1-1|TRBV15
CATSRDRGGLGAFF
>TRBJ2-7|TRBV5-4
CASSLPHLDLAGGYEQYF
>TRBJ1-1|TRBV6-5
CASSPRQNTEAFF
>TRBJ1-2|TRBV11-2
CASSLDRAGNYYGYTF
>TRBJ2-7|TRBV19
CATENDSSYEQYF
>TRBJ2-2|TRBV5-4
CASSRRPGTSGPNTGELFF
>TRBJ1-1|TRBV18
CASSPSLEGDSAFF
>TRBJ2-7|TRBV9
CASSQSFGAEQYF
>TRBJ2-3|TRBV24-1
CATSDPSGKGSTDTQYF
>TRBJ2-2|TRBV3-1/TRBV3-2
CASSQVAGGADTGELFF
>TRBJ1-1|TRBV21-1
CASSKAGGIPPTEAFF
>TRBJ2-7|TRBV7-6
CASSLGDRGGYEQYF
>TRBJ2-7|TRBV29-1
CSAEALEGGQQYF
>TRBJ2-3|TRBV29-1
CSVVAGGPADTQYF
>TRBJ2-1|TRBV18
CASSPPYNEQFF
>TRBJ1-5|TRBV5-6
CASSFYRDSSFHF
>TRBJ2-7|TRBV10-3
CAISEAGLEQYF
>TRBJ1-3|TRBV2
CASTTGQRSSGNTIYF
>TRBJ2-5|TRBV7-3
CASSFVREGTQYF
>TRBJ1-4|TRBV28
CASSLNQEVREKLFF
>TRBJ1-4|TRBV5-6
CASSLAGQVGKLFF
>TRBJ1-2|TRBV27
CASSETGGVYGYTF
>TRBJ2-7|TRBV27
CASSGSALEQYF
>TRBJ2-1|TRBV19
CATSAKLYSYNEQFF
>TRBJ2-5|TRBV29-1
CSVEGPQETQYF
>TRBJ2-3|TRBV6-2/TRBV6-3
CASSYGEISTDTQYF
>TRBJ1-4|TRBV6-5
CASLRDRTNEKLFF
>TRBJ1-6|TRBV10-3
CAIGEGGSSPLHF
>TRBJ2-5|TRBV24-1
CATSAGQGLLRAQYF
>TRBJ2-2|TRBV11-3
CASSLGGLAYTGELFF
>TRBJ2-5|TRBV7-2
CASSLTGGPETQYF
>TRBJ1-5|TRBV5-6
CASSLTGGRPQHF
>TRBJ2-5|TRBV14
CASSRTLAYQETQYF
>TRBJ2-2|TRBV14
CASSQGGGNTGELFF
>TRBJ2-2|TRBV4-2
CASSQDLAGELFF
>TRBJ2-1|TRBV6-4
CASSVSGGEVNEQFF
>TRBJ1-1|TRBV7-3
CASSLIRNTEAFF
>TRBJ1-1|TRBV24-1
CATRGTAPNTEAFF
>TRBJ1-5|TRBV19
CASSRMGQPQHF